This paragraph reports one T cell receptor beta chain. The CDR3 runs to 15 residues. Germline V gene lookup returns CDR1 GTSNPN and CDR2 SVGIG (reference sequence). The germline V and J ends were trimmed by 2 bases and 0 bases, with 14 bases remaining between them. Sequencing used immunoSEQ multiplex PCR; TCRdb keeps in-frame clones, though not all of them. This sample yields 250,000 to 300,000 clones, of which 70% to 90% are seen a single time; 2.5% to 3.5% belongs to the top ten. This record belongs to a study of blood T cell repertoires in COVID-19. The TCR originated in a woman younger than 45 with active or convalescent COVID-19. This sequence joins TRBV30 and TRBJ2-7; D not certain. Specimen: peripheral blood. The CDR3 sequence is CAWSSGPPISYEQYF. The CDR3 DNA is TGTGCCTGGAGTTCGGGTCCCCCGATCTCCTACGAGCAGTACTTC.